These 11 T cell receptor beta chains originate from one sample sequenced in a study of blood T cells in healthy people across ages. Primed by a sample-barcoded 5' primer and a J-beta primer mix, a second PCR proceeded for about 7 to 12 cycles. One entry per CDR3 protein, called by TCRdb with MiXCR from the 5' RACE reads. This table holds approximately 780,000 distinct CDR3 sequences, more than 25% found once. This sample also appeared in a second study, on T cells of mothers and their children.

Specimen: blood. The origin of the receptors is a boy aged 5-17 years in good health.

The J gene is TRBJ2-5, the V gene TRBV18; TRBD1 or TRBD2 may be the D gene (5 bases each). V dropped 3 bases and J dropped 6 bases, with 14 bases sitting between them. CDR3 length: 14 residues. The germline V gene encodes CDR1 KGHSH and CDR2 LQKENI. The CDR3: CASSPAGDLKTQYF. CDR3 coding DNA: TGTGCCAGCTCACCTGCCGGGGACCTAAAGACCCAGTACTTC.

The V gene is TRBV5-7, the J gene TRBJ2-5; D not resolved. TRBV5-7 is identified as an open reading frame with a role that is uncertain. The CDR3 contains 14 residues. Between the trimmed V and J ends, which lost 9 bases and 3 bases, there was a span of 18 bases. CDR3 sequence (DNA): TGTGCCAACTCCCCAACGGGCAGAGAAGAGACCCAGTACTTC. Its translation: CANSPTGREETQYF.

The CDR3 reads CASSFQRGRKGNIQYF. For the CDR3, the DNA is TGTGCCAGCAGCTTTCAAAGGGGCAGGAAGGGTAACATTCAGTACTTC. The chain joins TRBV7-2 to TRBJ2-4; TRBD1 might be the D (5 bases). Germline CDR1 is SGHTA and CDR2 is FQGNSA. V was cut by 3 bases and J by 7 bases, with 19 bases left in between. This CDR3 is built from 16 residues.

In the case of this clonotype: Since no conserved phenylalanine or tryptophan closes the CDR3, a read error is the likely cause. Here the CDR3 reads CVSSPGAGPADTQYS. Here the CDR3 DNA reads TGTGTCAGCAGCCCGGGTGCAGGTCCAGCAGATACGCAGTATTCT. This sequence joins TRBV28 and TRBJ2-3; D remains ambiguous. CDR1 and CDR2 (germline): MDHEN, SYDVKM. The CDR3 spans 15 residues.

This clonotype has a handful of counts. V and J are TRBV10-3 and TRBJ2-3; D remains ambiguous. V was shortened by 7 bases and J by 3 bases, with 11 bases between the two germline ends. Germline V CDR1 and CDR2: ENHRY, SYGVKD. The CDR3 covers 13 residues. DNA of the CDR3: TGTGCCATCACCTCGACTCGGACAGATACGCAGTATTTT. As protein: CAITSTRTDTQYF.

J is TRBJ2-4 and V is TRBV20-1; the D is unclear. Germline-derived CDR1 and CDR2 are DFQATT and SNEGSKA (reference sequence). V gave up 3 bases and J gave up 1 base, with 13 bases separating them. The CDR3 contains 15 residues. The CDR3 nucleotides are TGCAGTGCTAGTAGCCCTGGAGAGGCCAAAAACATTCAGTACTTC. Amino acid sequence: CSASSPGEAKNIQYF.

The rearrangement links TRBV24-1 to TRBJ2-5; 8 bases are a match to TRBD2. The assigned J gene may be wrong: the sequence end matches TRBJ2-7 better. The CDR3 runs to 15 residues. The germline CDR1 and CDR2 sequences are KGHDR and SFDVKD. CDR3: CATSDPGLVFYEQYV. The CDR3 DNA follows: TGTGCCACCAGTGACCCGGGACTAGTTTTCTACGAGCAGTACGTC.

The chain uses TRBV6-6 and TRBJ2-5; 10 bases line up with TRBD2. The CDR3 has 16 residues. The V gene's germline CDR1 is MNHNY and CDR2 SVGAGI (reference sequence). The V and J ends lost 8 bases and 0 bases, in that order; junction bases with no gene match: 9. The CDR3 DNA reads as TGTGCCAGCTGGACCAGCGGGGGGGCAGACCAAGAGACCCAGTACTTC. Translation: CASWTSGGADQETQYF.

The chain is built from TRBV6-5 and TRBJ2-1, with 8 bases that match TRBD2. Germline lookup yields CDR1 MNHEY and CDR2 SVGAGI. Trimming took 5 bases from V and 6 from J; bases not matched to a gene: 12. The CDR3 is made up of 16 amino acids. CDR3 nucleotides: TGTGCCAGCAGTACCTCGGGAGGGAAGGCTATCAATGAGCAGTTCTTC. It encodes CASSTSGGKAINEQFF.

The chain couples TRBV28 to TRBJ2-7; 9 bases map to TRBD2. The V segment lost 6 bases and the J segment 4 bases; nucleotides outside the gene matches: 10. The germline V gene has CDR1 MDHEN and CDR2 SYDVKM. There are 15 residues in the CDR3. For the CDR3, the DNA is TGTGCCAGCAGGGACCGCGGGGGGGGTTCGTACGAGCAGTACTTC. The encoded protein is CASRDRGGGSYEQYF.

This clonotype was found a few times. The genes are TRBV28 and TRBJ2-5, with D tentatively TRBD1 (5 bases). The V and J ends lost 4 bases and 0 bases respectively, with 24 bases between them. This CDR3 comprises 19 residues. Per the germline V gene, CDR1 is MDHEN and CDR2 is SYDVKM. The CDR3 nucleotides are TGTGCCAGCAGTTCGATGCTATTTACAGGCCTCAGGTACCAAGAGACCCAGTACTTC. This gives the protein CASSSMLFTGLRYQETQYF.